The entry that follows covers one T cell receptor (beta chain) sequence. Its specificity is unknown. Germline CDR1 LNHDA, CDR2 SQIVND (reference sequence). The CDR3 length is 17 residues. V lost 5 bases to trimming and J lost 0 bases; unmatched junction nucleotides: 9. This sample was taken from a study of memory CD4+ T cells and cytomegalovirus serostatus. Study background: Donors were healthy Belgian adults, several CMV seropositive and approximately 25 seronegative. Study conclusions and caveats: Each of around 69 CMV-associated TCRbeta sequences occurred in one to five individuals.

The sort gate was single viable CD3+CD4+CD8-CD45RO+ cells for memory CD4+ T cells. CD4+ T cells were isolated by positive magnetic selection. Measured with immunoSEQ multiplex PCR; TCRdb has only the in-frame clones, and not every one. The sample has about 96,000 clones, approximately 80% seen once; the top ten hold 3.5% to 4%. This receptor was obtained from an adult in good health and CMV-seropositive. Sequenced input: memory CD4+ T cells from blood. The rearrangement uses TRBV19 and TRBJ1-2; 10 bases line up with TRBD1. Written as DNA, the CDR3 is TGTGCCAGTAGTCCACACTCCGGGACAGGGGCTAACTATGGCTACACCTTC. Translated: CASSPHSGTGANYGYTF.